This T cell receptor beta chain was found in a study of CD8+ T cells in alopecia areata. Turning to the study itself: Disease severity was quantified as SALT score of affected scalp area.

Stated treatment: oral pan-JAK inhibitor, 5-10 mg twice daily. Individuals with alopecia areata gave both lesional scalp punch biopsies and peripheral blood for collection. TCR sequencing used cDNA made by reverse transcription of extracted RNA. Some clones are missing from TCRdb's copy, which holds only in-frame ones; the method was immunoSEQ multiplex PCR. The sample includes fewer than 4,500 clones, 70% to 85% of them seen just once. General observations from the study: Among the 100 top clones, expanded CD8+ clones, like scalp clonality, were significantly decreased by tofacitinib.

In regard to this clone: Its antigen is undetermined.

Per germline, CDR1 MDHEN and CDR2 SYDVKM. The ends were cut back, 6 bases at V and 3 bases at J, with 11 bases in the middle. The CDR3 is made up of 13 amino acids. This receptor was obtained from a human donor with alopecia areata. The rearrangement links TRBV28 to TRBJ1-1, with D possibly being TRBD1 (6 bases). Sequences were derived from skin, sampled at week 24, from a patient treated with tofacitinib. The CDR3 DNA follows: TGTGCCAGCAGGTACAGGGTTGACACTGAAGCTTTCTTT. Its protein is CASRYRVDTEAFF.